This TCR beta chain was documented in a study of cytomegalovirus exposure and HLA in healthy donors. It was with 60 Vbeta and 13 Jbeta primers that the PCR ran. Profiling relied on immunoSEQ multiplex PCR, and the TCRdb table lists in-frame clones only, not all of them. The sample records 95,000 to 150,000 clones, 76% being singletons. V dropped 2 bases and J dropped 6; count of bases not matched to a gene: 4. CDR1 is MGHRA and CDR2 is YSYEKL in the germline V gene. This CDR3 is 16 amino acids long. This clone was seen just once. The source of this sequence is a man aged 50 to 59 in good health and CMV-seronegative. J is TRBJ1-4 and V is TRBV4-1; 12 bases match TRBD1. Sequenced material: PBMCs. The CDR3 nucleotides read TGCGCCAGCAGCCAAACCGGGACAGGGGGCGATGAAAAACTGTTTTTT. It yields the protein CASSQTGTGGDEKLFF.